The present T cell receptor beta chain was sequenced within a study of cytomegalovirus exposure and HLA in healthy donors. Study results and limitations: Three CMV-associated chains proved CMV antigen-specific in vitro.

CDR3 length: 13 residues. V was shortened by 2 bases and J by 14 bases, with 15 bases between the two germline ends. The V gene's germline CDR1 is SEHNR and CDR2 FQNEAQ (reference sequence). The PCR ran on 60 Vbeta and 13 Jbeta primers. Clones were sequenced by immunoSEQ multiplex PCR, and TCRdb holds only the in-frame ones, with some missing. This sample yields some 130,000 clones, of which about 69% are seen a single time; roughly 3.1% belongs to the top ten. This clone has a handful of counts. Its antigen is still unknown. The genes are TRBV7-9 and TRBJ1-4; D remains ambiguous. Sequencing input: PBMCs. This TCR was recovered from a man younger than 40 in good health and CMV-seronegative. DNA for the CDR3: TGTGCCAGCAGCTTATTGGGCAGCTGGAACCTGTTTTTT. It translates to CASSLLGSWNLFF.